A single T cell receptor (beta chain) is shown here with its context. Its antigen is still unknown. This sample stems from a study of breast tumors, draining lymph nodes, adjacent tissues. Overall study findings and caveats: Luminal-like breast cancer showed significantly higher tumor–nontumor repertoire similarity than basal-like. Compared with lymph nodes, tumors were less diverse; compared with nontumor tissue, more. Findings are consistent with lymph node origin and intratumoral expansion of most tumor T cells.

Germline V lookup: CDR1 PRHDT, CDR2 FYEKMQ (reference sequence). V shed 3 bases and J shed 8 bases, with 10 bases lying between them. The CDR3 is 13 amino acids. The lymph nodes were axillary draining lymph nodes from breast cancer patients. TCRdb redid the calling of the multiplex PCR reads with MiXCR, one entry per CDR3 protein. The table records roughly 110,000 distinct CDR3 sequences, less than 40% of them present only once. V gene TRBV13 combines with J gene TRBJ1-4, with TRBD1 as a possible D gene (6 bases). The sample consisted of axillary lymph node tissue. This receptor was taken from a female donor with breast cancer. Some clones in this sample may be carry-over from other donors' samples. CDR3 amino acids: CASSFRGREKLFF. The CDR3 DNA sequence: TGTGCCAGCAGCTTCAGGGGAAGAGAAAAACTGTTTTTT.